This T cell receptor (beta chain) was retrieved from a study of neurological immune-mediated disorders. Findings and caveats of the study: Clinical features showed no association with the multiple sclerosis repertoire cluster, and MRI features showed none either. The repertoires of 18 of 34 multiple sclerosis patients were placed by phylogenetic grouping in a single related-CDR3 cluster, which may be a signature.

This clonotype occurred many times. Its specificity is unknown. PBMCs stored at -80 C, numbering 2 million, were the origin of the unsorted libraries. Germline values: CDR1 MGHRA, CDR2 YSYEKL. The CDR3 runs to 15 residues. Trimming shortened V by 3 bases and J by 6 bases, and 15 bases separated the two germline ends. 5'RACE generated cDNA with 10-nucleotide random UMIs. TCRdb reprocessed the 5' RACE reads via MiXCR and lists one record per CDR3 protein. Of 65,000 to 90,000 distinct CDR3 sequences in the sample, approximately 5% are singletons; the top ten hold about 2%. This rearrangement joins TRBV4-1 to TRBJ2-1; D not certain. The clonotype was recovered from a woman in her twenties or thirties with multiple sclerosis. The sample was PBMCs. CDR3 residues: CASSHHWWLANEQFF. The CDR3 DNA is TGCGCCAGCAGCCATCATTGGTGGTTGGCCAATGAGCAGTTCTTC.